This T cell receptor beta chain was captured by sequencing in a study of T cell clonotyping in hematopoietic cell transplantation. Whole-study findings and limits: Without cell sorting, CD4 versus CD8 contributions remain unresolved.

In regard to this clone: Its antigen is unidentified.

Assay used: immunoSEQ multiplex PCR; TCRdb lists only in-frame clones, some missing. The sample gives some 6,000 clones, around 90% of which show up once; 7% to 10% is in the top ten. The CDR3 sequence is 11 residues long. Germline V lookup: CDR1 GTSNPN, CDR2 SVGIG (reference sequence). V was clipped by 1 base and J by 7 bases, with 7 bases between them. This sample comprised peripheral blood mononuclear cells, obtained 100 days after allogeneic stem cell transplant. This chain connects TRBV30 to TRBJ1-2; unclear D gene. The origin of this receptor is a male patient aged 40-55 years who had an allogeneic stem cell transplant from an unrelated donor, so the T cells may come from the graft donor. Some clones in this sample may be carry-over from other donors' samples. The CDR3 protein is CAWSDEGGYTF. CDR3 sequence (DNA): TGTGCCTGGAGTGACGAGGGTGGCTACACCTTC. The full variable domain, in which reference TRBV30 and TRBJ1-2 provide the parts outside the CDR3, is SQTIHQWPATLVQPVGSPLSLECTVEGTSNPNLYWYRQAAGRGLQLLFYSVGIGQISSEVPQNLSASRPQDRQFILSSKKLLLSDSGFYLCAWSDEGGYTFGSGTRLTVV.